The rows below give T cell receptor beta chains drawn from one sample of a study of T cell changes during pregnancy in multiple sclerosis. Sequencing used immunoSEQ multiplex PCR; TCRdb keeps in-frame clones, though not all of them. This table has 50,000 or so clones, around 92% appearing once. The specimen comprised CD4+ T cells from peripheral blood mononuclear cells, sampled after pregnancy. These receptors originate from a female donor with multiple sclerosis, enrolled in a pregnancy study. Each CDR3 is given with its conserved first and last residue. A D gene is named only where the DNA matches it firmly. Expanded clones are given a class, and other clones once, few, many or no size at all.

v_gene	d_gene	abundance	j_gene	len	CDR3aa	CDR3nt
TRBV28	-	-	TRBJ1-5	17	CASRTGIKGYSNQPQHF	TGTGCCAGCAGAACAGGGATCAAGGGGTATAGCAATCAGCCCCAGCATTTT
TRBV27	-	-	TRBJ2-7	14	CASRRGGGFYEQYF	TGTGCCAGCAGGAGGGGGGGAGGGTTCTACGAGCAGTACTTC
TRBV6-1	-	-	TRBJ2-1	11	CASSDLYEQFF	TGTGCCAGCAGTGACCTGTATGAGCAGTTCTTC
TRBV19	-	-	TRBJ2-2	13	CASSIEVAGELFF	TGTGCCAGTAGTATAGAGGTAGCCGGGGAGCTGTTTTTT
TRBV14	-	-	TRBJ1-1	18	CASSQVGQDPLRNTEAFF	TGTGCCAGCAGCCAAGTGGGGCAGGACCCTTTGAGGAACACTGAAGCTTTCTTT
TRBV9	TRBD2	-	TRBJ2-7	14	CASSVGTSGYEQYF	TGTGCCAGCAGCGTAGGGACTAGCGGTTACGAGCAGTACTTC
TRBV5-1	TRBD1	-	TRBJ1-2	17	CASSFGGVDRASYGYTF	TGCGCCAGCAGCTTTGGGGGGGTGGACAGGGCGTCCTATGGCTACACCTTC
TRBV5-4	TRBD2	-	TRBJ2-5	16	CASSYLTSGRQETQYF	TGTGCCAGCAGCTACTTAACTAGCGGGAGGCAAGAGACCCAGTACTTC
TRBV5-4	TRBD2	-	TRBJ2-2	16	CASSSRTSGRVGELFF	TGTGCCAGCAGCTCCAGGACTAGCGGGAGGGTCGGGGAGCTGTTTTTT
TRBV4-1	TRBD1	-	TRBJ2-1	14	CASRGAGGRNEQFF	TGCGCCAGCAGGGGGGCAGGGGGACGAAATGAGCAGTTCTTC
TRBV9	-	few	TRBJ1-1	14	CASSPATGRTEAFF	TGTGCCAGCAGTCCCGCTACGGGTCGGACTGAAGCTTTCTTT
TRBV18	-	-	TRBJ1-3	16	CASSPPDRTVTNTIYF	TGTGCCAGCTCACCACCCGACAGGACAGTTACGAACACCATATATTTT
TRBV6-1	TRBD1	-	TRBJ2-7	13	CASRGTEFYEQYF	TGTGCCAGCAGGGGGACAGAGTTCTACGAGCAGTACTTC
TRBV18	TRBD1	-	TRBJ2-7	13	CASSSGQGYEQYF	TGTGCCAGCTCGTCCGGACAGGGCTACGAGCAGTACTTC
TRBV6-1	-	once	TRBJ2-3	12	CATRASTDTQYF	TGTGCCACGCGGGCGAGCACAGATACGCAGTATTTT
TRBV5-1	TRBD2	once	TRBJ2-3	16	CASSLLTSGTSDTQYF	TGCGCCAGCAGCTTGTTGACTAGCGGGACCTCAGATACGCAGTATTTT
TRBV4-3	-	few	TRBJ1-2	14	CASSQEIGNYGYTF	TGCGCCAGCAGCCAAGAGATCGGTAACTATGGCTACACCTTC
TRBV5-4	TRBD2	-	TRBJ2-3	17	CASSPGLAGVGTDTQYF	TGTGCCAGCAGCCCGGGACTAGCGGGAGTGGGAACAGATACGCAGTATTTT
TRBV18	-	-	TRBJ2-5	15	CASSPRNGLMETQYF	TGTGCCAGCTCACCGCGAAACGGGTTGATGGAGACCCAGTACTTC
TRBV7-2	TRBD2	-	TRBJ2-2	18	CASSSSLLAGGPTGELFF	TGTGCCAGCAGCTCCAGCCTACTAGCGGGAGGCCCCACCGGGGAGCTGTTTTTT
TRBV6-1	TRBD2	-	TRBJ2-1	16	CASSEPRWEGHNEQFF	TGTGCCAGCAGTGAACCTAGGTGGGAGGGTCACAATGAGCAGTTCTTC
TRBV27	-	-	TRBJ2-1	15	CASSLTTGGYNEQFF	TGTGCCAGCAGTTTAACTACAGGCGGATACAATGAGCAGTTCTTC
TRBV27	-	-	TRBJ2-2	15	CASSGFRGVTGELFF	TGTGCCAGCAGTGGATTCAGGGGCGTCACCGGGGAGCTGTTTTTT
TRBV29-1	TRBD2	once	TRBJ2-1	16	CSVEENSGRILVEQFF	TGCAGCGTTGAGGAAAATAGCGGGAGGATCCTCGTTGAGCAGTTCTTC
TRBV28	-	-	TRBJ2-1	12	CASSLLGGEQFF	TGTGCCAGCAGTTTATTGGGGGGTGAGCAGTTCTTC
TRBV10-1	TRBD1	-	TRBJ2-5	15	CASRFGTANQETQYF	TGCGCCAGCAGATTTGGGACAGCTAACCAAGAGACCCAGTACTTC
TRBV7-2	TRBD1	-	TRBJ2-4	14	CASSMRTGKNIQYF	TGTGCCAGCAGCATGAGGACAGGGAAAAACATTCAGTACTTC
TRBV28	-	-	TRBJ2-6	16	CASSDPRGPGANVLTF	TGTGCCAGCAGTGATCCGCGGGGGCCTGGGGCCAACGTCCTGACTTTC
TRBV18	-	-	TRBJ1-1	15	CASSPPGQLNTEAFF	TGTGCCAGCTCACCACCCGGACAGTTGAACACTGAAGCTTTCTTT
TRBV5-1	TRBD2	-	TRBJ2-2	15	CASRFTSGITGELFF	TGCGCCAGCAGATTCACTAGCGGGATAACCGGGGAGCTGTTTTTT
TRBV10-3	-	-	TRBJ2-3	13	CAIKGDSTDTQYF	TGTGCCATCAAGGGGGACAGCACAGATACGCAGTATTTT
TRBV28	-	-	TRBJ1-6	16	CASSLREVQSNSPLHF	TGTGCCAGCAGTCTAAGGGAGGTTCAGAGTAATTCACCCCTCCACTTT
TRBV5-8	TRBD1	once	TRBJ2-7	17	CASSSRANRGSTYEQYF	TGTGCCAGCAGCTCGAGGGCCAACAGGGGGAGTACCTACGAGCAGTACTTC
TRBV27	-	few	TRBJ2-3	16	CASLDPSGQSTDTQYF	TGTGCCAGCCTAGACCCAAGCGGCCAAAGCACAGATACGCAGTATTTT
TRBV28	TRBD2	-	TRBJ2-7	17	CASRPPILSTSGSEQYF	TGTGCCAGCAGACCTCCAATCCTTTCCACTAGCGGGAGTGAGCAGTACTTC
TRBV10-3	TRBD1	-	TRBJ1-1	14	CAIRPGQANTEAFF	TGTGCCATCAGACCGGGACAGGCGAACACTGAAGCTTTCTTT
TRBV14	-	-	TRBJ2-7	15	CASSQDGGPIDEQYF	TGTGCCAGCAGCCAAGATGGCGGCCCCATCGACGAGCAGTACTTC
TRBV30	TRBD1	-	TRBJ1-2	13	CAWGRDRPYGYTF	TGTGCCTGGGGCCGGGACAGACCCTATGGCTACACCTTC
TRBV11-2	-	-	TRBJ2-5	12	CASSPLAETQYF	TGTGCCAGCAGCCCCCTGGCCGAGACCCAGTACTTC
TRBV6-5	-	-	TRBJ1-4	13	CASSYSIGEKLFF	TGTGCCAGCAGTTACTCGATCGGGGAAAAACTGTTTTTT
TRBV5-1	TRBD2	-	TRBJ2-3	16	CASSFERGASTDTQYF	TGCGCCAGCAGCTTTGAGCGGGGTGCTAGCACAGATACGCAGTATTTT
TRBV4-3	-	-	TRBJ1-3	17	CASSQGSLRAGRNTIYF	TGCGCCAGCAGCCAAGGATCTCTCCGGGCAGGGAGAAACACCATATATTTT
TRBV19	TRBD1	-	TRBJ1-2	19	CASSIVRSGQGALGYGYTF	TGTGCCAGTAGTATAGTTCGTTCGGGACAGGGGGCTTTAGGCTATGGCTACACCTTC
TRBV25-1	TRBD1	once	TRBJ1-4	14	CASRGDREIKKLFF	TGTGCCAGCAGGGGGGACAGGGAGATTAAAAAACTGTTTTTT
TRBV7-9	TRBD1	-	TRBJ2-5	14	CASTEKGGRETQYF	TGTGCCAGCACCGAAAAAGGGGGCCGAGAGACCCAGTACTTC
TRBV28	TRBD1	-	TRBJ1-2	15	CASSAAGTGIYGYTF	TGTGCCAGCAGTGCTGCCGGGACAGGGATCTATGGCTACACCTTC
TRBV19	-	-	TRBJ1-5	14	CASSIQGSNQPQHF	TGTGCCAGTAGTATCCAGGGGAGCAATCAGCCCCAGCATTTT
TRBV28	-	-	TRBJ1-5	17	CASSLPKGRWGNQPQHF	TGTGCCAGCAGTTTACCAAAGGGGCGGTGGGGCAATCAGCCCCAGCATTTT
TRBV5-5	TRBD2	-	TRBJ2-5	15	CASSRLAGGAETQYF	TGTGCCAGCAGCCGATTAGCGGGAGGAGCCGAGACCCAGTACTTC
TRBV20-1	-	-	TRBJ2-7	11	CSASIEHEQYF	TGCAGTGCCTCAATAGAACACGAGCAGTACTTC
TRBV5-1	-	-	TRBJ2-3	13	CASSGSGPDTQYF	TGCGCCAGCAGCGGGAGCGGGCCGGATACGCAGTATTTT